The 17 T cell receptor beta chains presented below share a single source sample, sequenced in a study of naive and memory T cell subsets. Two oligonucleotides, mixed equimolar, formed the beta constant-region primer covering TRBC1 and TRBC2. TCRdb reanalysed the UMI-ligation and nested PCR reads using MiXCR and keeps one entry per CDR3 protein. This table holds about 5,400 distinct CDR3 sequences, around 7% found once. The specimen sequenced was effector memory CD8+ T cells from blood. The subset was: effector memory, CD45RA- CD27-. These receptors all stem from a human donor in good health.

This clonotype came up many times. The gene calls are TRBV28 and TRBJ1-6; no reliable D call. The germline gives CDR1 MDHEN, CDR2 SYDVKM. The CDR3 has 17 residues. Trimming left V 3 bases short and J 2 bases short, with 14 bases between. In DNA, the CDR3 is TGTGCCAGCAGTTTTAAGATGAAGGGCCCCTATAATTCACCCCTCCACTTT. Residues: CASSFKMKGPYNSPLHF. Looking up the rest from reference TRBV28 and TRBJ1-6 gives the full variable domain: DVKVTQSSRYLVKRTGEKVFLECVQDMDHENMFWYRQDPGLGLRLIYFSYDVKMKEKGDIPEGYSVSREKKERFSLILESASTNQTSMYLCASSFKMKGPYNSPLHFGNGTRLTVT.

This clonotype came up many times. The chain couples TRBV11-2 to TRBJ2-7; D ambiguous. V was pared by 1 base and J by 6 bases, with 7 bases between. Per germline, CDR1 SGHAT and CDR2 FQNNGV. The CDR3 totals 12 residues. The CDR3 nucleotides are TGTGCCAGCAGCTTAGGGGCTGGCGAGCAGTACTTC. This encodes CASSLGAGEQYF.

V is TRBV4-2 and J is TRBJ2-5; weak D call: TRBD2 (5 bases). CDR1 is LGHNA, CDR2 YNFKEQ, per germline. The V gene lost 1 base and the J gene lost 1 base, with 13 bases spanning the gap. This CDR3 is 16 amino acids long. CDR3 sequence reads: CASSQGADRVQETQYF. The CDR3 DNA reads TGTGCCAGCAGCCAAGGAGCGGACCGGGTCCAAGAGACCCAGTACTTC.

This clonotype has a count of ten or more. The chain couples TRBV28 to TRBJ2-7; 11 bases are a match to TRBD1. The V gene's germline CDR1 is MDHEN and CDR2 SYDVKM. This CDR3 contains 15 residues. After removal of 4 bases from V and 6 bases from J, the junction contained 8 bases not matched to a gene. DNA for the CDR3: TGTGCCAGCAGTTCGGTCCGGGACAGGGGGTCCGAGCAGTACTTC. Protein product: CASSSVRDRGSEQYF.

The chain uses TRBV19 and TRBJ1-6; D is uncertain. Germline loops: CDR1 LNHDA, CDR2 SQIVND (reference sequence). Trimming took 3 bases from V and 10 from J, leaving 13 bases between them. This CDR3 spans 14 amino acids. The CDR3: CASSIPGDISPLHF. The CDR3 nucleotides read TGTGCCAGTAGTATTCCGGGAGACATCTCACCCCTCCACTTT.

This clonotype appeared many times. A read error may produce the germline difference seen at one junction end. CDR3 protein: CASSKSSGSYSEQFF. Written as DNA, the CDR3 is TGTGCTAGCAGCAAGTCGAGCGGGAGTTACAGTGAGCAGTTCTTC. The chain has TRBV7-7 and TRBJ2-1; the match to TRBD2 covers 8 bases. This CDR3 is 15 amino acids long. Germline assignment: CDR1 SSHAT and CDR2 FNYEAQ (reference sequence).

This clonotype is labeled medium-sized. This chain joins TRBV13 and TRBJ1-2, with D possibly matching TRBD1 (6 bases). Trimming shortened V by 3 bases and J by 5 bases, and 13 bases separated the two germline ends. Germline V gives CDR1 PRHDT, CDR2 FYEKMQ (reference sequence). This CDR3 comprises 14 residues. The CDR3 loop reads CASSLAGAGYGYTF. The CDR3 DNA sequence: TGTGCCAGCAGCTTGGCAGGGGCAGGATATGGCTACACCTTC.

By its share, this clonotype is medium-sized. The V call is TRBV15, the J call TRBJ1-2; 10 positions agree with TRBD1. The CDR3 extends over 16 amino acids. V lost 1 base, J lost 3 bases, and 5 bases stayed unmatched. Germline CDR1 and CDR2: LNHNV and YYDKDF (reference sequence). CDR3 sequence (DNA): TGTGCCACCAGCAGAGGATCGGGACAGGGGCACTATGGCTACACCTTC. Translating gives CATSRGSGQGHYGYTF.

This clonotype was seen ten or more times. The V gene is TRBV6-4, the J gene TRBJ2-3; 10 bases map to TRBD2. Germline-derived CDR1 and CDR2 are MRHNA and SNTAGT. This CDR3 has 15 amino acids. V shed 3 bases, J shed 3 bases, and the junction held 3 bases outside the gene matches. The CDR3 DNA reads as TGTGCCAGCAGTGAACTAGCGGGAAGTACAGATACGCAGTATTTT. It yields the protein CASSELAGSTDTQYF.

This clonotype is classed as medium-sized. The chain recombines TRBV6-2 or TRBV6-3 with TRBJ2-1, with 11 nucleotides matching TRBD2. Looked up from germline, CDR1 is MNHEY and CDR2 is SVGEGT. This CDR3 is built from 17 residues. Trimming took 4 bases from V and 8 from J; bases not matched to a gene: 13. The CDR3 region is CASSSREVLAGGHEQFF. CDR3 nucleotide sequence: TGTGCCAGCAGTTCTAGAGAAGTTCTAGCGGGGGGCCATGAGCAGTTCTTC.

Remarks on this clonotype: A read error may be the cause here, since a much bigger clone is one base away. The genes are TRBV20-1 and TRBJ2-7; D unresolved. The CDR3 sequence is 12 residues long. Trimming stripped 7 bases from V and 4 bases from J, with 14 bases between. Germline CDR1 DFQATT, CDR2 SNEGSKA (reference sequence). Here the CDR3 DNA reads TGCAGTGGGAAAGAGATGGATTACGAGCAGTACTTC. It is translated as CSGKEMDYEQYF.

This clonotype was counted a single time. The CDR3 DNA is TGCGCCAGCAGCCAAGAAGAGGTTGGCTACGAGCAGTACTTC. Translation gives CASSQEEVGYEQYF. The genes are TRBV4-3 and TRBJ2-7; D remains ambiguous. Germline-derived CDR1 and CDR2 are LGHNA and YSLEER. CDR3 length: 14 residues. Trimming removed 0 bases from V and 3 bases from J, with 9 bases in between.

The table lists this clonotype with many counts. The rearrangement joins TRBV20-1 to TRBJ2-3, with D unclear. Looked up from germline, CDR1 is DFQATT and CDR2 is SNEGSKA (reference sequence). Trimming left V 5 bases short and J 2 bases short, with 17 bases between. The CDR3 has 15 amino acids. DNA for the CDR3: TGCAGTGCTCCGGATGTAGTTACCGACACAGATACGCAGTATTTT. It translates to CSAPDVVTDTDTQYF.

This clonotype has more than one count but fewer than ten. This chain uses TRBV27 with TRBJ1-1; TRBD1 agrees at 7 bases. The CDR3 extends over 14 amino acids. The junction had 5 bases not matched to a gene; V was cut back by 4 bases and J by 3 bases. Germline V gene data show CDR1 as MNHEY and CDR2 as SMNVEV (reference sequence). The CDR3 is CASSSEGAHTEAFF. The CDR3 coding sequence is TGTGCCAGCAGTTCTGAGGGGGCTCACACTGAAGCTTTCTTT.

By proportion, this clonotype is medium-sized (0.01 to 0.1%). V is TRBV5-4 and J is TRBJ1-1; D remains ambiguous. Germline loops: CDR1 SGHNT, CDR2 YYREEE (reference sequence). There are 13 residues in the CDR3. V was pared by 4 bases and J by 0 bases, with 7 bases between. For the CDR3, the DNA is TGTGCCAGCAGCATACATCTGAACACTGAAGCTTTCTTT. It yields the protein CASSIHLNTEAFF.

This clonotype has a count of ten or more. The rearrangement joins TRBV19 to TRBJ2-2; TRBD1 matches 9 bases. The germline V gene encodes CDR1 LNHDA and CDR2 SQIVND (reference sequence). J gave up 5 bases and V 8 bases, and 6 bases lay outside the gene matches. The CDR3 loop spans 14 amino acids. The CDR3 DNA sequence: TGTGCCAGTCAGAGGACAGGGGAGACCGGGGAGCTGTTTTTT. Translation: CASQRTGETGELFF.

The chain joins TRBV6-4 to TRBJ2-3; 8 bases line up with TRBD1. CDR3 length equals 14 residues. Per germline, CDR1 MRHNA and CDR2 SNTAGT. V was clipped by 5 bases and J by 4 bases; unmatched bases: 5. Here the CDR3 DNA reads TGTGCCAGCAGTTCGGACAGGGAACCAGATACGCAGTATTTT. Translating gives CASSSDREPDTQYF.